The rows below give T cell receptor beta chains drawn from one sample of a study of radiotherapy plus CTLA-4 blockade in lung cancer. Produced via immunoSEQ multiplex PCR; TCRdb's table is partial and in-frame only. The sample lists 70,000 to 90,000 clones; approximately 78% were seen once. The sequences come from peripheral blood, collected from a patient treated with radiotherapy plus ipilimumab. Receptors originate from a human donor with non-small cell lung cancer who had a complete response to radiotherapy plus ipilimumab. Each CDR3 is given with its conserved first and last residue. A D gene is named only where the DNA matches it firmly. Some rows mark clone size as missing; the rest say once, few, many or name a class of expanded clone.

TRBV19	NA	NA	TRBJ1-5	TGTGCCAGTAGTTCTGCCGGCCATCAGCCCCAGCATTTT	CASSSAGHQPQHF
TRBV4-1	NA	NA	TRBJ2-2	TGCGCCAGCAGCCAAGAGAAAGCGGCTGGCACCGGGGAGCTGTTTTTT	CASSQEKAAGTGELFF
TRBV12-2	NA	few	TRBJ2-5	TGTGCAAGTCGCTTCGGTCTACAAGAGACCCAGTACTTC	CASRFGLQETQYF
TRBV6-1	TRBD2	NA	TRBJ2-1	TGTGCCAGCAGGGAATACCTTAGCGGGTCTACCTACAATGAGCAGTTCTTC	CASREYLSGSTYNEQFF
TRBV7-7	NA	NA	TRBJ1-5	TGTGCTAGCAGCTCAACGACTCCACGGACCCTACTTAGCAATCAGCCCCAGCATTTT	CASSSTTPRTLLSNQPQHF
TRBV19	TRBD1	NA	TRBJ1-5	TGTGCCAGTAGTGGACAGGGAGGGGGTAGCAATCAGCCCCAGCATTTT	CASSGQGGGSNQPQHF
TRBV5-1	TRBD1	once	TRBJ2-7	TGCGCCAGCAGCACCGGGGACAGGGCATCCCACTCCTACGAGCAGTACTTC	CASSTGDRASHSYEQYF
TRBV7-2	TRBD2	NA	TRBJ2-1	TGTGCCAGCAGCTTATGGGGGGAGGGTGAGCAGTTCTTC	CASSLWGEGEQFF
TRBV7-9	NA	medium-sized	TRBJ2-1	TGTGCCAGCAGCAACCTTGGGAGCGGTACCTCCTACAATGAGCAGTTCTTC	CASSNLGSGTSYNEQFF
TRBV4-3	NA	NA	TRBJ2-3	TGCGCCAGCAGCCAAGAGCGGGACTGGACAGATACGCAGTATTTT	CASSQERDWTDTQYF
TRBV9	NA	once	TRBJ2-2	TGTGCCAGCAGCGTAGAGGGGAACACCGGGGAGCTGTTTTTT	CASSVEGNTGELFF
TRBV5-1	NA	NA	TRBJ1-1	TGCGCCAGCAGCTGGGAGGTAGGGCGGAGGACTGAAGCTTTCTTT	CASSWEVGRRTEAFF
TRBV5-1	TRBD1	NA	TRBJ1-4	TGCGCCAGCAGCTCCCGACAGGGCAGCAATGAAAAACTGCTTTTT	CASSSRQGSNEKLLF
TRBV7-9	TRBD1	NA	TRBJ1-1	TGTGCCAGCAGTAGAATGGGACAGTCGAACACTGAAGCTTTCTTT	CASSRMGQSNTEAFF
TRBV7-2	NA	NA	TRBJ1-1	TGTGCCAGCAGCTTAGGTTTGGTCACTGAAGCTTTCTTT	CASSLGLVTEAFF
TRBV7-6	TRBD1	NA	TRBJ2-3	TGTGCCAGCAGCGAGGGGACAGGGAATTCAGATACGCAGTATTTT	CASSEGTGNSDTQYF
TRBV7-9	NA	NA	TRBJ1-5	TGTGCCAGCAGCTCGGCGTTCGATGCGTTATATAGCAATCAGCCCCAGCATTTT	CASSSAFDALYSNQPQHF
TRBV13	TRBD1	NA	TRBJ2-2	TGTGCCAGCACCCTAGACAGGGGCCTAATCACCGGGGAGCTGTTTTTT	CASTLDRGLITGELFF
TRBV15	TRBD2	once	TRBJ2-3	TGTGCCACCAGCAGAGATTTTTCTGGACTAGCGGGAATTGAAGATACGCAGTATTTT	CATSRDFSGLAGIEDTQYF
TRBV7-2	NA	NA	TRBJ2-7	TGTGCCAGCAGCCCGAACCATTACGAGCAGTACTTC	CASSPNHYEQYF
TRBV5-4	NA	NA	TRBJ1-5	TGTGCCAGCAGCTTGGATGGGGCCCGGATCGCTCAGCCCCAGCATTTT	CASSLDGARIAQPQHF
TRBV14	NA	NA	TRBJ2-6	TGTGCCAGCAGCCGGGAGAGCTCTGGGGCCAACGTCCTGACTTTC	CASSRESSGANVLTF
TRBV6-1	TRBD1	NA	TRBJ1-5	TGTGCCAGCAGTGGGCAGGGGGCGAGGGTTCGAAGGGCGGCCCAGCATTTT	CASSGQGARVRRAAQHF
TRBV12-5	NA	NA	TRBJ2-1	TGTGCTAGTGGTTTTTTGCAGGGGGGTATTAATGAGCAGTTCTTC	CASGFLQGGINEQFF